Presented here are 30 T cell receptor beta chains from one specimen sequenced in a study of cytomegalovirus exposure and HLA in healthy donors. Researchers ran the PCR with 60 Vbeta and 13 Jbeta primers. Sequencing used immunoSEQ multiplex PCR; TCRdb keeps in-frame clones, though not all of them. The sample data list roughly 31,000 clones. Sequenced: PBMCs. The origin of the receptors is a man aged 30 to 39 in good health and CMV-seronegative.

The chain uses TRBV7-8 and TRBJ2-2; 8 bases line up with TRBD1. CDR1 is SGHVS, CDR2 FQNEAQ, per germline. CDR3 length: 16 amino acids. Trimming cost V 5 bases and J 0 bases; bases outside gene matches: 5. The CDR3 loop is CASSLRQGTNTGELFF. In nucleotides, the CDR3 is TGTGCCAGCAGCCTAAGACAGGGGACGAACACCGGGGAGCTGTTTTTT.

V gene TRBV6-5 combines with J gene TRBJ2-1; a weak D match, TRBD1 (5 bases). CDR1 and CDR2 (germline): MNHEY, SVGAGI. V was clipped by 6 bases and J by 3 bases, with 9 bases between them. CDR3 length equals 13 residues. The CDR3 DNA follows: TGTGCCAGCAGCATGACAGACTACAATGAGCAGTTCTTC. Its translation: CASSMTDYNEQFF.

The chain carries TRBV5-1 and TRBJ2-1; D perhaps matches TRBD1 (5 bases). Germline V CDR1 and CDR2: SGHRS, YFSETQ. This CDR3 contains 14 residues. V lost 0 bases, J lost 5 bases, and 9 bases lay in between. For the CDR3, the DNA is TGCGCCAGCAGCTTGGGACAGCAAGACAATGAGCAGTTCTTC. Translating it yields CASSLGQQDNEQFF.

The CDR3 region is CAIRDWTGSSYEQYF. The CDR3 DNA reads TGTGCCATCAGGGACTGGACAGGCAGCTCCTACGAGCAGTACTTC. V and J are TRBV10-3 and TRBJ2-7; 7 bases match TRBD1. Germline V lookup: CDR1 ENHRY, CDR2 SYGVKD. The J segment lost 0 bases and the V segment lost 6 bases, leaving 8 bases of the junction unmatched. The CDR3 extends over 15 amino acids.

The gene calls are TRBV15 and TRBJ1-5, with D tentatively TRBD1 (6 bases). The V end lost 1 base, the J end lost 2 bases, and 12 bases lay between the germline ends. This CDR3 spans 16 amino acids. From germline, CDR1 is LNHNV and CDR2 YYDKDF (reference sequence). CDR3 amino acids: CATSRAGGAGNQPQHF. The CDR3 bases are TGTGCCACCAGCAGAGCTGGGGGCGCAGGCAATCAGCCCCAGCATTTT. Full variable domain (outside the CDR3, taken from reference TRBV15 and TRBJ1-5): DAMVIQNPRYQVTQFGKPVTLSCSQTLNHNVMYWYQQKSSQAPKLLFHYYDKDFNNEADTPDNFQSRRPNTSFCFLDIRSPGLGDTAMYLCATSRAGGAGNQPQHFGDGTRLSIL.

The V call is TRBV6-1, the J call TRBJ2-7, with TRBD2 matching 8 bases. CDR1 and CDR2 from the germline V gene are MNHNS and SASEGT. The CDR3 runs to 14 residues. The junction had 5 bases not matched to a gene; V was cut back by 3 bases and J by 4 bases. CDR3 amino acids: CASSDGGGGYEQYF. The CDR3 nucleotides are TGTGCCAGCAGTGACGGGGGGGGCGGGTACGAGCAGTACTTC.

The rearrangement links TRBV4-3 to TRBJ2-6, with a weak D call TRBD1 (6 bases). This CDR3 has 17 residues. The germline CDR1 and CDR2 sequences are LGHNA and YSLEER. V was pared by 0 bases and J by 4 bases, with 13 bases between. This CDR3 reads CASSQDAGAGGANVLTF. The CDR3 nucleotides read TGCGCCAGCAGCCAAGATGCAGGGGCAGGAGGGGCCAACGTCCTGACTTTC.

V gene TRBV4-2 combines with J gene TRBJ2-2; D gene ambiguous. Germline assignment: CDR1 LGHNA and CDR2 YNFKEQ. Deletions cut 0 bases from V and 3 bases from J, with 14 bases between. The length of the CDR3 is 17 residues. In nucleotides, the CDR3 is TGTGCCAGCAGCCAAGAAGTCGAGCGAGTCCACACCGGGGAGCTGTTTTTT. Amino acid sequence: CASSQEVERVHTGELFF.

The rearrangement links TRBV6-5 to TRBJ2-7, with D possibly being TRBD2 (8 bases). This CDR3 comprises 15 residues. Germline loops: CDR1 MNHEY, CDR2 SVGAGI. Trimming stripped 8 bases from V and 1 base from J, with 18 bases between. DNA for the CDR3: TGTGCCAGCCTCCCGGGAGGGGGCTTATCCTACGAGCAGTACTTC. Amino acid sequence: CASLPGGGLSYEQYF.

The chain recombines TRBV6-5 with TRBJ2-1; 8 nucleotides agree with TRBD1. This CDR3 comprises 15 residues. V shed 0 bases, J shed 5 bases, and the junction held 3 bases outside the gene matches. CDR1 and CDR2 (germline): MNHEY, SVGAGI. The CDR3 protein is CASSYSGQADNEQFF. CDR3 nucleotides: TGTGCCAGCAGTTACTCGGGACAGGCCGACAATGAGCAGTTCTTC.

This chain connects TRBV10-3 to TRBJ1-2; a weak D match, TRBD1 (6 bases). Germline lookup yields CDR1 ENHRY and CDR2 SYGVKD. This CDR3 region has 14 residues. V lost 6 bases, J lost 5 bases, and 16 bases lay in between. The CDR3 nucleotides read TGTGCCATCAGGTCCCGAGGGGGAGGGTATGGCTACACCTTC. This codes for CAIRSRGGGYGYTF.

The V call is TRBV15, the J call TRBJ2-2, with no clear D. The CDR3 length is 14 residues. CDR1 and CDR2 (germline): LNHNV, YYDKDF (reference sequence). Trimming shortened V by 1 base and J by 7 bases, and 10 bases separated the two germline ends. The CDR3, as DNA: TGTGCCACCAGCAGAGCCCGTCGAGGCGGGGAGCTGTTTTTT. Its translation: CATSRARRGGELFF.

V gene TRBV28 combines with J gene TRBJ1-2; 8 positions agree with TRBD1. Germline-derived CDR1 and CDR2 are MDHEN and SYDVKM. The CDR3 length is 13 residues. The V and J ends lost 5 bases and 7 bases, in that order; junction bases with no gene match: 6. The CDR3 DNA is TGTGCCAGCAGTACCACAGGGGGATTTGGCTACACCTTC. It yields the protein CASSTTGGFGYTF.

Here the CDR3 DNA reads TGTGCCTGGAGCCGTGGCTTCATCTATGGCTACACCTTC. Its translation: CAWSRGFIYGYTF. J is TRBJ1-2 and V is TRBV30, with D unclear. The CDR3 sequence is 13 residues long. Germline CDR1 GTSNPN, CDR2 SVGIG (reference sequence). The ends were cut back, 3 bases at V and 4 bases at J, with 12 bases in the middle.

The V and J genes are TRBV29-1 and TRBJ2-1; 9 bases match TRBD2. Germline V lookup: CDR1 SQVTM, CDR2 ANQGSEA. The CDR3 contains 13 residues. V trimming: 5 bases; J trimming: 6 bases; junction bases outside the gene matches: 5. The CDR3 reads CSVLSGGSNEQFF. CDR3 nucleotides: TGCAGCGTTCTTAGCGGGGGAAGCAATGAGCAGTTCTTC.

This clone shows up as medium-sized by frequency. The rearrangement links TRBV6-6 to TRBJ2-2, with TRBD2 matching 11 bases. In germline, CDR1 is MNHNY, CDR2 SVGAGI (reference sequence). J gave up 6 bases and V 2 bases, and 2 bases lay outside the gene matches. The CDR3 sequence is 15 residues long. The CDR3 reads CASSYELAGAGELFF. The CDR3 DNA follows: TGTGCCAGCAGTTACGAACTAGCGGGAGCCGGGGAGCTGTTTTTT.

The genes are TRBV28 and TRBJ1-1; D gene ambiguous. CDR1 MDHEN and CDR2 SYDVKM come from the germline V gene. CDR3 length: 12 amino acids. V shed 5 bases and J shed 4 bases, with 8 bases lying between them. CDR3 in DNA: TGTGCCAGCAGTCCCACCGGCACTGAAGCTTTCTTT. This codes for CASSPTGTEAFF.

The chain couples TRBV6-7 to TRBJ2-5; TRBD2 is a possible D gene (6 bases). TRBV6-7 is placed among ORFs of uncertain function. V shed 5 bases and J shed 5 bases, with 24 bases lying between them. The CDR3 loop spans 17 amino acids. CDR3 in DNA: TGTGCCAGCAGTGATACGTGCGGGATCATAGTCGACGAGACCCAGTACTTC. This translates into CASSDTCGIIVDETQYF.

This rearrangement joins TRBV10-3 to TRBJ2-1, with D possibly being TRBD1 (8 bases). Germline V lookup: CDR1 ENHRY, CDR2 SYGVKD. This CDR3 spans 16 amino acids. Trimming removed 10 bases at V and 7 bases at J, with 26 bases between. The CDR3 region is CATGTGIRWGGNEQFF. The CDR3 coding sequence is TGTGCCACCGGGACAGGAATAAGATGGGGAGGGAATGAGCAGTTCTTC.

The V and J genes are TRBV30 and TRBJ1-2; 7 bases are a match to TRBD1. With 0 bases clipped from V and 5 bases from J, the junction kept 9 bases outside the gene matches. The CDR3 is 15 amino acids. CDR1 and CDR2 from the germline V gene are GTSNPN and SVGIG (reference sequence). The CDR3 coding sequence is TGTGCCTGGAGTGTAAAGACAGGGAGGAATTATGGCTACACCTTC. This translates into CAWSVKTGRNYGYTF.

The chain links TRBV4-3 to TRBJ2-7; a possible D gene is TRBD2 (6 bases). This CDR3 is 17 amino acids long. The V and J ends lost 0 bases and 2 bases respectively, with 17 bases between them. Looked up from germline, CDR1 is LGHNA and CDR2 is YSLEER. The CDR3 loop is CASSQDRGLSTTYEQYF. The CDR3 DNA is TGCGCCAGCAGCCAAGATAGGGGACTCTCCACCACCTACGAGCAGTACTTC.

The chain employs TRBV4-3 and TRBJ1-1; 7 bases map to TRBD1. V dropped 8 bases and J dropped 5; count of bases not matched to a gene: 8. CDR1 LGHNA and CDR2 YSLEER come from the germline V gene. CDR3 length: 13 amino acids. The CDR3 DNA sequence: TGCGCCAGCCGTCACAGGGGTAGTACTGAAGCTTTCTTT. It is translated as CASRHRGSTEAFF.

The CDR3: CASSLSNPTGGSGELFF. The CDR3, as DNA: TGTGCCAGCAGTTTATCGAACCCCACAGGGGGTAGCGGGGAGCTGTTTTTT. The V and J genes are TRBV27 and TRBJ2-2, with 8 bases that match TRBD1. The ends lost 0 bases at V and 7 bases at J; junction bases unmatched: 10. The CDR3 is made up of 17 amino acids. Germline CDR1 reads MNHEY; CDR2 reads SMNVEV (reference sequence).

The chain's CDR3 is CASSALRGAGYF. The DNA of the CDR3 is TGTGCCAGCAGTGCTCTGCGGGGGGCTGGGTATTTT. The chain combines TRBV2 with TRBJ2-3, with 8 bases that match TRBD2. V lost 4 bases and J lost 14; bases outside the gene matches: 8. CDR3 length: 12 amino acids. The germline V gene has CDR1 SNHLY and CDR2 FYNNEI.

This chain uses TRBV18 with TRBJ1-2, with TRBD1 matching over 8 bases. The J segment lost 4 bases and the V segment lost 3 bases, leaving 10 bases of the junction unmatched. CDR3 length: 16 residues. Germline lookup yields CDR1 KGHSH and CDR2 LQKENI. CDR3 residues: CASSPTAGTGVYGYTF. The CDR3, as DNA: TGTGCCAGCTCACCTACGGCCGGGACAGGCGTCTATGGCTACACCTTC.

V usage is TRBV18 and J usage is TRBJ1-1; D call uncertain. CDR1 KGHSH and CDR2 LQKENI come from the germline V gene. This CDR3 spans 15 amino acids. V was cut by 3 bases and J by 4 bases, with 15 bases left in between. For the CDR3, the DNA is TGTGCCAGCTCACCCGAGAACCCGCGGGGCACTGAAGCTTTCTTT. It encodes CASSPENPRGTEAFF.

The chain combines TRBV11-3 with TRBJ2-1; a possible D gene is TRBD2 (5 bases). V was pared by 0 bases and J by 5 bases, with 5 bases between. Germline loops: CDR1 SGHNT, CDR2 YENEEA. This CDR3 contains 13 residues. This CDR3 reads CASSLDGDNEQFF. CDR3 nucleotides: TGTGCCAGCAGCTTAGACGGGGACAATGAGCAGTTCTTC. The full variable domain, with the rest looked up from reference TRBV11-3 and TRBJ2-1, is EAGVVQSPRYKIIEKKQPVAFWCNPISGHNTLYWYLQNLGQGPELLIRYENEEAVDDSQLPKDRFSAERLKGVDSTLKIQPAELGDSAVYLCASSLDGDNEQFFGPGTRLTVL.

The chain links TRBV9 to TRBJ1-2; D gene ambiguous. The CDR3 totals 17 residues. CDR1 and CDR2 (germline): SGDLS, YYNGEE. V lost 0 bases and J 3 bases, leaving 18 bases between the germline ends. CDR3 sequence (DNA): TGTGCCAGCAGCGTAGGGGTTGGCGGTCGAACGGACTATGGCTACACCTTC. This sequence encodes CASSVGVGGRTDYGYTF. Full variable domain (missing parts from reference TRBV9 and TRBJ1-2): DSGVTQTPKHLITATGQRVTLRCSPRSGDLSVYWYQQSLDQGLQFLIQYYNGEERAKGNILERFSAQQFPDLHSELNLSSLELGDSALYFCASSVGVGGRTDYGYTFGSGTRLTVV.

V is TRBV9 and J is TRBJ2-3; the match to TRBD2 covers 8 bases. V dropped 0 bases and J dropped 6; count of bases not matched to a gene: 9. Germline assignment: CDR1 SGDLS and CDR2 YYNGEE. The CDR3 length is 16 residues. The CDR3 coding sequence is TGTGCCAGCAGCGTAGCTCCTGGCGGGGGGCGTGATACGCAGTATTTT. It specifies CASSVAPGGGRDTQYF.

The rearrangement uses TRBV5-1 and TRBJ2-5; no definite D call. V was pared by 0 bases and J by 5 bases, with 8 bases between. Per the germline V gene, CDR1 is SGHRS and CDR2 is YFSETQ. The CDR3 consists of 13 residues. CDR3 DNA sequence: TGCGCCAGCAGCTTGGCCGAGAGGGAGACCCAGTACTTC. Residues: CASSLAERETQYF.